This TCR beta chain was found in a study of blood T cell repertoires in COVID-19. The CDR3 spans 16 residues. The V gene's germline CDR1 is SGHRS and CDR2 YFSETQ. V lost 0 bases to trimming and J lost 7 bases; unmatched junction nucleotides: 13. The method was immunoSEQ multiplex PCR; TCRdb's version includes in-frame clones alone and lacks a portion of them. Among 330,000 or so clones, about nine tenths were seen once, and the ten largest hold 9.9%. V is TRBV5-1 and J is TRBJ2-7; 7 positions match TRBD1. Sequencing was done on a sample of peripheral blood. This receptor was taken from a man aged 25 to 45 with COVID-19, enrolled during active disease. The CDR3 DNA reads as TGCGCCAGCAGCTTGGGGATTCGGGACAGCTTTCAAGAGCAGTACTTC. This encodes CASSLGIRDSFQEQYF.